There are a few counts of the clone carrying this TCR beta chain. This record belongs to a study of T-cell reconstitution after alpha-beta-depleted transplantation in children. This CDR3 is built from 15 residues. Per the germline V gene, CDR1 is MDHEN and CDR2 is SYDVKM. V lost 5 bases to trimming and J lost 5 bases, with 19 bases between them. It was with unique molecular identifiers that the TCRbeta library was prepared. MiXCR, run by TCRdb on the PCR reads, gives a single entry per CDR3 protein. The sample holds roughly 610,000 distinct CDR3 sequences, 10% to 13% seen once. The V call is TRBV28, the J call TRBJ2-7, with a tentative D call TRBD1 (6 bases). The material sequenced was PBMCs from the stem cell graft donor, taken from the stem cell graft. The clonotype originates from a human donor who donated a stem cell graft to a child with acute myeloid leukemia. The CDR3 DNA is TGTGCCAGCAGTACCCAGGGGATCACCCCACACGAGCAGTACTTC. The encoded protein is CASSTQGITPHEQYF.